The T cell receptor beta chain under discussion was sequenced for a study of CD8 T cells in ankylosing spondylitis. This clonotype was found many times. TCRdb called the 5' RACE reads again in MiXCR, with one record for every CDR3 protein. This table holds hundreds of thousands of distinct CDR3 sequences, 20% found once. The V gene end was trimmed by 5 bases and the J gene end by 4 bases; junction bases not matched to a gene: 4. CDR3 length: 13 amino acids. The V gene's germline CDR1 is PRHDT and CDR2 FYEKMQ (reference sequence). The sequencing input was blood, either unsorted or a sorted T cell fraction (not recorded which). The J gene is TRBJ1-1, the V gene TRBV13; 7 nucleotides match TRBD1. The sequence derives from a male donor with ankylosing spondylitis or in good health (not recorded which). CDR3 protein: CASSLPGGTEAFF. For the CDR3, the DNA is TGTGCCAGCAGCCTCCCAGGGGGCACTGAAGCTTTCTTT.